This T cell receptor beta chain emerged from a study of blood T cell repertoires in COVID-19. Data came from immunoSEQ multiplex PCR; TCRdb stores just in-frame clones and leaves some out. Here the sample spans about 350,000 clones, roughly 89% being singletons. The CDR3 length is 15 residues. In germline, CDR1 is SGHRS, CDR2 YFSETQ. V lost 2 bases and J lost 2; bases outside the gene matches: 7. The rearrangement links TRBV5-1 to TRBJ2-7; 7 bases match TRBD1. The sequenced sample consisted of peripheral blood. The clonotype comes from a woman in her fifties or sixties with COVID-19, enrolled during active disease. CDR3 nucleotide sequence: TGCGCCAGCAGCTTTTCCTCAGGGGGAGCCTACGAGCAGTACTTC. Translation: CASSFSSGGAYEQYF.